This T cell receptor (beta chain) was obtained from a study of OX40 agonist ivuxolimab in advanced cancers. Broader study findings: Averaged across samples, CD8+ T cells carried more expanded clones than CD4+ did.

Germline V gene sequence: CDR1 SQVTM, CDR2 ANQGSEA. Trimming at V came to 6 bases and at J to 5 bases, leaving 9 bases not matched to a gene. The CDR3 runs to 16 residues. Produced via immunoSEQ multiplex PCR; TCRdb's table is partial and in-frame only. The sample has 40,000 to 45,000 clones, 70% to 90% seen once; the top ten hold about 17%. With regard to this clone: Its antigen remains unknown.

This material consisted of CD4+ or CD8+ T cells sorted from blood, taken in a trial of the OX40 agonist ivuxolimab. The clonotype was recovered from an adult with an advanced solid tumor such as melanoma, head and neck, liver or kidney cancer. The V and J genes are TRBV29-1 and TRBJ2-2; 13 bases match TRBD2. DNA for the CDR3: TGCAGCGTGACCGGGACTAGCGGGGAAACTACCGGGGAGCTGTTTTTT. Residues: CSVTGTSGETTGELFF.